This T cell receptor (beta chain) originates from a study of blood T cell repertoires in COVID-19 (dated by TCRdb to 2018 to 2020). Background on the whole study: The collaborator samples originated in the United States, Italy and Spain and spanned the acute and convalescent phases of COVID-19. The material from the prospective study consisted of cDNA or gDNA derived from T cells, B-cell-depleted T cells, or PBMCs. Deeply sampled blood TCRbeta repertoires from subjects exposed to, actively infected with, or recovered from COVID-19 were included in the dataset. The repertoires were made available in a free public database intended to serve as a resource for research on the immune response to SARS-CoV-2. Samples came from the ongoing ImmuneRACE study (first 160 participants) plus 1,254 subjects from 6 global collaborators. The sample metadata nearly always contained a de-identified subject ID, COVID-19 status, age in years and sex. Where available, HLA class I and class II types were obtained from metadata supplied by the sample provider rather than from assay-based typing. Study-wide conclusions, independent of this receptor: The quantity of clinical and demographic metadata differed by source and by participant and was supplied without curation.

As to this clone: The clone's antigen remains unknown. No much larger clonotype is one base removed from it; base qualities were not supplied.

The CDR3 sequence holds 11 residues, the cysteine and phenylalanine included. CDR3 DNA is the only sequence kept; it has 33 bases, read in frame from the first base. The junction shows trimming of 5 bases on V and 8 bases on J, plus 7 bases between the germline ends. Via the germline V gene, CDR1 is SNHLY and CDR2 FYNNEI. The immunoSEQ Assay, a bias-controlled multiplex PCR, was used to amplify TCRbeta CDR3 regions from genomic DNA. In the source study's methods: The number of nucleated cells in each sample was estimated from the amplification of reference gene primers within the assay. To quantify the absolute abundance of each unique TCRbeta CDR3 rearrangement, sequence reads were collapsed and filtered. For each sample, productive Simpson clonality was calculated as the square root of Simpson's diversity index across productive rearrangements. TCRdb provides this immuneACCESS table in a form limited to in-frame rearrangements. Some clones are lacking; in checked studies, under half of them reflect an unresolved V gene, and why the rest are absent is not known. The V and J calls and clone size are taken from that table; D and trimming were inferred from the DNA. The sample yields under 250,000 clones; almost 85% were counted once. Of the sample, about 5.1% falls within the top ten clones.

One collaborating source in Seattle enrolled patients while the patients were actively infected and followed the patients over time throughout the course of disease. The collaborating institutions used their own protocols to collect whole blood in K2EDTA tubes. For TCRbeta analysis, collaborators shipped samples in one of three forms: frozen whole blood, isolated PBMCs, or DNA extracted from either of those sample types. Input material: peripheral blood. This chain is built from TRBV2 and TRBJ2-1; too little of a D gene remains to name it. The TCR sequence derives from a man aged 45-60 years with COVID-19, enrolled during active disease. Here is the DNA: TGTGCCAGCAGTCAACGGGATGAGCAGTTCTTC. Translated, this gives CASSQRDEQFF.